A single sample is the source of the 23 T cell receptor beta chains below, sequenced in a study of Graves' ophthalmopathy and Graves' hyperthyroidism. TCR beta CDR3 regions were amplified from RNA transcripts. HTBI primers primed a first-round RT-PCR, and a second-round multiplex PCR followed. TCRdb analysed the multiplex PCR reads with MiXCR anew, one entry per CDR3 protein. This table holds around 15,000 distinct CDR3 sequences, about 43% found once. Sequenced: peripheral blood. The receptors were sampled from a woman between 35 and 50 years old with stable Graves' hyperthyroidism.

This clonotype was found a few times. The chain joins TRBV6-5 to TRBJ1-2; no reliable D call. The germline V and J ends were trimmed by 1 base and 0 bases, with 12 bases remaining between them. The CDR3 has 16 amino acids. Germline CDR1 MNHEY, CDR2 SVGAGI. CDR3 residues: CASSYFGSRTNYGYTF. The DNA of the CDR3 is TGTGCCAGCAGTTACTTCGGTTCGAGGACTAACTATGGCTACACCTTC.

This clonotype showed up just a few times. J is TRBJ2-1 and V is TRBV24-1, with a weak D call TRBD1 (6 bases). Germline loops: CDR1 KGHDR, CDR2 SFDVKD. The CDR3 contains 15 residues. The V end lost 3 bases, the J end lost 2 bases, and 10 bases lay between the germline ends. The CDR3: CATSDPRDTYNEQFF. Written as DNA, the CDR3 is TGTGCCACCAGTGATCCACGGGACACCTACAATGAGCAGTTCTTC.

This clonotype was counted ten times or more. An end of the junction differs from the germline gene, which may be a read error. The rearrangement links TRBV12-3 or TRBV12-4 to TRBJ2-7; 12 bases match TRBD2. This CDR3 has 13 residues. The DNA of the CDR3 is TGTGCCAGCAGTTTAGGACTAGCGGGAGACTTCCTCTTC. This sequence encodes CASSLGLAGDFLF.

The genes are TRBV12-3 or TRBV12-4 and TRBJ2-2, with D possibly TRBD1 on 6 matching bases. There are 15 residues in the CDR3. Trimming cost V 6 bases and J 6 bases, with 17 bases left between them. This CDR3 reads CASRSTGMGPGELFF. Written as DNA, the CDR3 is TGTGCCAGCAGATCTACAGGGATGGGGCCCGGGGAGCTGTTTTTT.

The chain carries TRBV5-6 and TRBJ1-2, with D unclear. Germline values: CDR1 SGHDT, CDR2 YYEEEE. This CDR3 has 15 residues. V lost 0 bases and J lost 4, with 13 bases in between. In nucleotides, the CDR3 is TGTGCCAGCAGCTTGGTCTCAGGAGGCGCCTATGGCTACACCTTC. It encodes CASSLVSGGAYGYTF.

The chain couples TRBV2 to TRBJ2-7, with D perhaps matching TRBD1 (5 bases). Germline-derived CDR1 and CDR2 are SNHLY and FYNNEI. V was pared by 3 bases and J by 7 bases, with 16 bases between. The CDR3 contains 14 residues. The CDR3 protein is CASSDSRGMEEQYF. The CDR3 bases are TGTGCCAGCAGTGATAGTAGGGGAATGGAGGAGCAGTACTTC.

The V gene is TRBV10-1, the J gene TRBJ1-5; weak D call: TRBD1 (6 bases). This CDR3 contains 13 residues. The V gene's germline CDR1 is WNHNN and CDR2 SYGVQD (reference sequence). V was trimmed by 3 bases and J by 5 bases, leaving 8 bases between them. CDR3 protein: CASSEGTHQPQHF. In DNA form, the CDR3 reads TGCGCCAGCAGTGAAGGGACACATCAGCCCCAGCATTTT.

This clonotype was counted only a few times. V usage is TRBV6-2 or TRBV6-3 and J usage is TRBJ2-2; 7 positions match TRBD1. This CDR3 has 15 residues. The V segment lost 5 bases and the J segment 1 base; nucleotides outside the gene matches: 4. CDR1 is MNHEY and CDR2 is SVGEGT in the germline V gene. The CDR3 bases are TGTGCCAGCAGTACCGGGACAGAGAACACCGGGGAGCTGTTTTTT. This encodes CASSTGTENTGELFF.

The table lists this clonotype with a few counts. The chain uses TRBV29-1 and TRBJ2-5; D is undetermined. Trimming left V 3 bases short and J 3 bases short, with 8 bases between. The CDR3 loop spans 12 amino acids. In germline, CDR1 is SQVTM, CDR2 ANQGSEA. CDR3: CSVESRKETQYF. Here the CDR3 DNA reads TGCAGCGTTGAGTCCAGGAAAGAGACCCAGTACTTC.

This clonotype was detected many times. Its ends do not fully match the called genes, so a read error is possible. V is TRBV14 and J is TRBJ2-7; TRBD2 agrees at 8 bases. The CDR3 has 13 amino acids. In germline, CDR1 is SGHDN, CDR2 FVKESK. This CDR3 is CASSQDSSGGQHF. CDR3 nucleotide sequence: TGTGCCAGCAGCCAAGACAGTTCGGGGGGGCAGCACTTC.

The chain recombines TRBV19 with TRBJ2-1, with 12 bases matching TRBD2. The CDR3 runs to 14 residues. In germline, CDR1 is LNHDA, CDR2 SQIVND (reference sequence). V lost 8 bases, J lost 7 bases, and 6 bases stayed unmatched. CDR3 amino acids: CASSSGRVGNEQFF. CDR3 coding DNA: TGTGCCAGTTCTAGCGGGAGGGTAGGGAATGAGCAGTTCTTC.

As regards this clonotype: Sequence at one end of the junction differs from germline and may be a read error. V and J are TRBV10-2 and TRBJ2-7, with 8 bases aligning to TRBD1. Germline V gene lookup returns CDR1 WSHSY and CDR2 SAAADI. The CDR3 has 15 residues. CDR3 sequence reads: CASSEGRGPTYEQYF. In DNA, the CDR3 is TGTGCCAGCAGTGAAGGCAGGGGGCCTACCTACGAGCAGTACTTC.

This clonotype appeared many times. The chain couples TRBV6-4 to TRBJ2-3; 7 bases are a match to TRBD2. Trimming cost V 6 bases and J 2 bases; bases outside gene matches: 8. Germline V gene sequence: CDR1 MRHNA, CDR2 SNTAGT. The length of the CDR3 is 15 residues. CDR3 sequence reads: CASSVASGSTDTQYF. The CDR3 bases are TGTGCCAGCAGCGTTGCTAGCGGTTCCACAGATACGCAGTATTTT.

By share, this clonotype counts as medium-sized. V and J are TRBV10-1 and TRBJ2-7; TRBD1 matches at 7 bases. The germline V gene has CDR1 WNHNN and CDR2 SYGVQD (reference sequence). This CDR3 region has 14 residues. The junction had 2 bases not matched to a gene; V was cut back by 0 bases and J by 3 bases. CDR3 bases: TGCGCCAGCAGTGAGTCGGGACAGATCTACGAGCAGTACTTC. Encoded protein: CASSESGQIYEQYF.

The rearrangement joins TRBV6-6 to TRBJ2-6; D is unresolved. The CDR3 runs 16 residues. V lost 6 bases, J lost 0 bases, and 12 bases lay in between. Germline V gives CDR1 MNHNY, CDR2 SVGAGI (reference sequence). The CDR3 DNA follows: TGTGCCAGCAGCCACGGTCGGGTCTCTGGGGCCAACGTCCTGACTTTC. Protein product: CASSHGRVSGANVLTF.

A single count supports this clonotype. With a much larger clone just one base away, this may be a read error. The chain combines TRBV11-2 with TRBJ2-7, with D hard to call. This CDR3 comprises 14 residues. V was clipped by 0 bases and J by 5 bases, with 11 bases between them. Germline loops: CDR1 SGHAT, CDR2 FQNNGV. This CDR3 reads CASSLDYTDHEQYF. The CDR3 DNA reads TGTGCCAGCAGCTTAGATTACACGGACCACGAGCAGTACTTC. The complete variable domain, with remaining parts taken from reference TRBV11-2 and TRBJ2-7, reads EAGVAQSPRYKIIEKRQSVAFWCNPISGHATLYWYQQILGQGPKLLIQFQNNGVVDDSQLPKDRFSAERLKGVDSTLKIQPAKLEDSAVYLCASSLDYTDHEQYFGPGTRLTVT.

This clonotype was picked up many times. This chain uses TRBV14 with TRBJ2-1; possible D gene TRBD1, 6 bases. The CDR3 consists of 13 residues. V lost 4 bases, J lost 7 bases, and 11 bases lay in between. The V gene's germline CDR1 is SGHDN and CDR2 FVKESK. CDR3 loop: CASSRSRGNEQFF. The CDR3 DNA reads TGTGCCAGCAGCCGGTCTAGGGGGAATGAGCAGTTCTTC.

Concerning this clonotype itself: The conserved closing phenylalanine or tryptophan is absent in this CDR3, likely reflecting a read error. The chain links TRBV10-3 to TRBJ2-1; the D gene is possibly TRBD2 (6 bases). The CDR3 consists of 14 residues. Germline-derived CDR1 and CDR2 are ENHRY and SYGVKD. The DNA for the CDR3 is TGTGCCATCAAGGCGGGGAGCTCGTACAATGGGCAGTTCATC. It specifies CAIKAGSSYNGQFI.

This clonotype has a handful of counts. This chain uses TRBV3-1 with TRBJ2-5, with 7 bases lining up with TRBD2. Germline values: CDR1 LGHDT, CDR2 YNNKEL (reference sequence). The CDR3 has 14 residues. Germline trimming cut 4 bases from V and 5 bases from J; bases unmatched to any gene: 7. The CDR3 sequence is CASSRRGIGETQYF. The CDR3 bases are TGTGCCAGCAGCCGGCGGGGGATTGGGGAGACCCAGTACTTC.

V usage is TRBV20-1 and J usage is TRBJ1-3; no reliable D call. This CDR3 is built from 13 residues. Trimming removed 6 bases from V and 4 bases from J, with 13 bases in between. The germline CDR1 and CDR2 sequences are DFQATT and SNEGSKA (reference sequence). This CDR3 is CSAAQSGGNTIYF. The CDR3 DNA reads as TGCAGTGCGGCTCAGTCGGGGGGAAACACCATATATTTT.

For this clonotype: A much larger clone sits a single nucleotide away, making a read error possible. It is likely a read error, because the conserved phenylalanine at the end of the CDR3 is missing. This chain connects TRBV12-3 or TRBV12-4 to TRBJ1-5; no reliable D call. The length of the CDR3 is 14 residues. V was shortened by 6 bases and J by 3 bases, with 12 bases between the two germline ends. The CDR3 DNA reads as TGTGCCAGCAGCCTTGGAGGGAACAATCAGCCCCAGCATTGT. The encoded protein is CASSLGGNNQPQHC.

This clonotype appeared many times. The V gene is TRBV20-1, the J gene TRBJ1-2, with D perhaps matching TRBD1 (6 bases). The germline V and J ends were trimmed by 5 bases and 8 bases, with 15 bases remaining between them. Germline CDR1 and CDR2: DFQATT and SNEGSKA (reference sequence). The CDR3 loop spans 12 amino acids. CDR3 DNA: TGCAGTGCTCAAAACAGGGCGGAGGGCTACACCTTC. Translating gives CSAQNRAEGYTF.

This clonotype was observed a few times. The chain employs TRBV4-2 and TRBJ1-4; 9 nucleotides agree with TRBD1. The length of the CDR3 is 14 residues. CDR1 LGHNA and CDR2 YNFKEQ come from the germline V gene. V was pared by 6 bases and J by 7 bases, with 6 bases of the junction left unmatched. CDR3 sequence (DNA): TGTGCCAGCAGACCGGGACAGGGCGGTGAAAAACTGTTTTTT. This codes for CASRPGQGGEKLFF.